These T cell receptor beta chains were read from a single sample in a study of blood T cell repertoires in COVID-19. Method: immunoSEQ multiplex PCR; TCRdb's copy keeps in-frame clones and lacks some. The repertoire holds over 150,000 clones, with roughly 80% as singletons. Sequenced sample: peripheral blood. The receptors come from a woman aged 60-75 years with acute or convalescent COVID-19. CDR3s leave out the opening cysteine and the closing phenylalanine or tryptophan.

TRBJ1-2 | TRBV4-1 | ASSQTGGPNYGYT
TRBJ2-7 | TRBV7-9 | ASSSQGLSNEQY
TRBJ1-1 | TRBV27 | ASSSAGMNTEAF
TRBJ1-2 | TRBV12-5 | ASGGDLGSSYT
TRBJ1-3 | TRBV10-3 | ASAQGELSGNTIY
TRBJ1-2 | TRBV9 | ASSVVSTGDGGYT
TRBJ1-5 | TRBV6-1 | ASSERESLSYSNQPQH
TRBJ1-1 | TRBV6-5 | ASIKSSGDTEAF
TRBJ1-4 | TRBV7-9 | ASSSGQTPNEKLF
TRBJ1-1 | TRBV6-5 | ASSRQGYTEAF
TRBJ2-5 | TRBV18 | ASSPPTGNQETQY
TRBJ1-2 | TRBV30 | ALMDRVNYGYT
TRBJ1-5 | TRBV12-3/TRBV12-4 | ASSGGQHQPQH
TRBJ2-3 | TRBV2 | ARGTSGGVPGTDTQY
TRBJ1-2 | TRBV19 | ASSTARTWGYT
TRBJ2-7 | TRBV5-1 | ASSSGTGAPWEQY
TRBJ1-1 | TRBV7-2 | ASSSGRGRGNTEAF
TRBJ2-1 | TRBV10-3 | AIGTVGDEQF
TRBJ1-1 | TRBV19 | ASSIWRGAF
TRBJ2-5 | TRBV14 | ASSQALAGGNQETQY
TRBJ2-7 | TRBV5-1 | ASSLGGASKTYEQY
TRBJ1-5 | TRBV2 | ASRRDRGGNQPQH
TRBJ1-1 | TRBV30 | AWARGGDTEAF
TRBJ2-1 | TRBV5-5 | ASSLRVAGVEQF
TRBJ1-2 | TRBV5-1 | ASSPGGAGDGYT
TRBJ2-1 | TRBV7-9 | ASSLGQGYNEQF
TRBJ2-3 | TRBV25-1 | ASSEYGLAGTTDTQY
TRBJ1-2 | TRBV19 | ASSSGSLRAYGYT
TRBJ2-5 | TRBV5-1 | ASSSPGIYQETQY
TRBJ1-6 | TRBV2 | AARPSLSGSPLH
TRBJ2-1 | TRBV9 | ASSRSSSPRGNEGNEQF
TRBJ2-2 | TRBV6-4 | ASSFASGGSNTGELF
TRBJ1-5 | TRBV24-1 | ATRTHQPQH